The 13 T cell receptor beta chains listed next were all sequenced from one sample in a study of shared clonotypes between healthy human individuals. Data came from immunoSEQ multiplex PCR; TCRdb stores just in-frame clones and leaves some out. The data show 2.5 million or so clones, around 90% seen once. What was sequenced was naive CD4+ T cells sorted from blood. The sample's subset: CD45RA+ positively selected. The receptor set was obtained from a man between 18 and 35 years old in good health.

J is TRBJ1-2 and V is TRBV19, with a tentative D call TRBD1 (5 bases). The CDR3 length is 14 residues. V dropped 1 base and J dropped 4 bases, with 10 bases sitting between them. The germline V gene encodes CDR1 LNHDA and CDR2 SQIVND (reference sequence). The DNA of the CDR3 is TGTGCCAGTAGTATAGCGGACACGCTCTATGGCTACACCTTC. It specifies CASSIADTLYGYTF.

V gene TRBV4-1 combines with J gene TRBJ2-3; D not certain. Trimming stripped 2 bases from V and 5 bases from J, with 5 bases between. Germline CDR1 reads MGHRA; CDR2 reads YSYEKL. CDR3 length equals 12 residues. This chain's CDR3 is CASSQILDTQYF. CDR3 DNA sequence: TGCGCCAGCAGCCAAATCTTAGATACGCAGTATTTT.

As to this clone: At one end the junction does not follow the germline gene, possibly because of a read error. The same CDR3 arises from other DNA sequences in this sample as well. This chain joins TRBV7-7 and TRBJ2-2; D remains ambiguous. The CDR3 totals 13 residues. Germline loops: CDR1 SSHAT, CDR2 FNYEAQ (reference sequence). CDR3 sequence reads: CASSLERTGELFF. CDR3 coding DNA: TGTGCTAGCAGCTTAGAACGGACCGGGGAGCTGTTTTTT.

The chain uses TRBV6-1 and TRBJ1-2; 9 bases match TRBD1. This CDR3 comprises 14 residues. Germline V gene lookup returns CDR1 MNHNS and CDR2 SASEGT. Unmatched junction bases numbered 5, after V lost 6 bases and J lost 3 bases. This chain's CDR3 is CASSYRGQDYGYTF. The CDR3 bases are TGTGCCAGCAGCTACAGGGGGCAGGACTATGGCTACACCTTC.

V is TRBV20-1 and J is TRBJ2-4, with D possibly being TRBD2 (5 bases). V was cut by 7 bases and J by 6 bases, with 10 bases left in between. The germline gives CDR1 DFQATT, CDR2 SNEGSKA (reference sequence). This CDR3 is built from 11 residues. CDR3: CSVYLANIQYF. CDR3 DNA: TGCAGTGTTTACCTAGCAAACATTCAGTACTTC.

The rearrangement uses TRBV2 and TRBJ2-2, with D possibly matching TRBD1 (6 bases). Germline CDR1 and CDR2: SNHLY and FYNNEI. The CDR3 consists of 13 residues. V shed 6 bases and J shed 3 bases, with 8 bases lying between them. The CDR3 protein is CASRGHDTGELFF. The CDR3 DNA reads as TGTGCCAGCAGGGGACACGACACCGGGGAGCTGTTTTTT.

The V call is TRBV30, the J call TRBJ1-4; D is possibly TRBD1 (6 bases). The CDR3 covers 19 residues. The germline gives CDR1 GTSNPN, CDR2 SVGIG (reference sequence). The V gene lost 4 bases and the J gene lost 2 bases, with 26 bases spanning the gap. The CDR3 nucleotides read TGTGCCTGGAATCGCGGTCCGGCTGACGGGGGGCGGACTAATGAAAAACTGTTTTTT. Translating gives CAWNRGPADGGRTNEKLFF.

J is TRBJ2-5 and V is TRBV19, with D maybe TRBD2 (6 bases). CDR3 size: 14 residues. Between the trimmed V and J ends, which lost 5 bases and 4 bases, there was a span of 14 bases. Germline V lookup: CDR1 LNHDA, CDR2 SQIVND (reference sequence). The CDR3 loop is CASSGGGSAETQYF. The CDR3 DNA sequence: TGTGCCAGTAGTGGGGGAGGATCCGCAGAGACCCAGTACTTC.

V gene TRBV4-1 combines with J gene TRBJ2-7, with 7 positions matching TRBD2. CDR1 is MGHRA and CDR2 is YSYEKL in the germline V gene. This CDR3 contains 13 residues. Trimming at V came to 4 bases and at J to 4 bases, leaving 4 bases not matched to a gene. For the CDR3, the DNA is TGCGCCAGCAGCCGTGGGGGGGTTTACGAGCAGTACTTC. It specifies CASSRGGVYEQYF.

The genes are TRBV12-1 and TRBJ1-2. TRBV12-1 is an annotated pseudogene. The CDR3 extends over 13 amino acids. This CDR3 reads CASSTLDSVGYTF. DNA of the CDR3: TGTGCCAGCAGCACCCTGGACTCTGTGGGCTACACCTTC.

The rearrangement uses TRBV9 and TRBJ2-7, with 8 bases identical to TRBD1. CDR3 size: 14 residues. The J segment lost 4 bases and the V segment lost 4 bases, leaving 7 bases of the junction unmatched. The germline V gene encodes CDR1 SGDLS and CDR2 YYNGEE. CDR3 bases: TGTGCCAGCAGCTCCCAGGGACAGGCGTACGAGCAGTACTTC. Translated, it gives CASSSQGQAYEQYF.

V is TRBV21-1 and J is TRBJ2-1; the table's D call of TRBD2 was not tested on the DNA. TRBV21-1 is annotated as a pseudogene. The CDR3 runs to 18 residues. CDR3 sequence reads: CASSYGTSGGFSYNEQFF. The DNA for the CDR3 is TGTGCCAGCAGCTACGGGACTAGCGGGGGGTTCTCCTACAATGAGCAGTTCTTC.

The CDR3 nucleotides read TGCGCCAGCAGCTTGGCCGGGGGGCGCGAGACTGAAGCTTTCTTT. Residues: CASSLAGGRETEAFF. The V call is TRBV5-1, the J call TRBJ1-1, with a possible D match to TRBD1 (6 bases). The V end was cut by 0 bases, the J end by 5 bases, with 14 bases between. The CDR3 covers 15 residues. Germline loops: CDR1 SGHRS, CDR2 YFSETQ.